This TCR beta chain emerged from a study of T-cell memory formation after mild COVID-19. The study's findings and limits: Clonal second-wave expansions that peaked on day 37 had unconfirmed SARS-CoV-2 specificity. The main location of contracting CD4+ clones was CM and EM, and that of contracting CD8+ clones was EMRA.

TCRdb used MiXCR to reprocess the 5' RACE reads, holding one entry per CDR3 protein. The table includes 400,000 or so distinct CDR3 sequences, roughly 20% detected once. This CDR3 is 16 amino acids long. This clonotype was detected a few times. Antigen specificity is unknown. This TCR derives from an adult woman who had mild COVID-19 (a few samples of this study predate the infection). Cell type and time point are not known. Sequencing input: PBMCs or a T cell subset sorted from them (not recorded which). The rearrangement uses TRBV21-1 and TRBJ2-3; the table names TRBD2, a call not compared with the DNA. TRBV21-1 is classified as a pseudogene. CDR3 nucleotides: TGTGCCAGCAGCAAGGGCGGGAGTAACCGCACAGATACGCAGTATTTT. Translation gives CASSKGGSNRTDTQYF.